This T cell receptor (beta chain) was sequenced for a study of OX40 agonist ivuxolimab in advanced cancers. The wider study: Three patients had partial responses: one hepatocellular carcinoma, two cutaneous melanoma. Overall study findings and caveats: Expanded clones were, on average, more numerous in CD8+ T cells than in CD4+. Certain nonresponding patients likewise had low normalized T-cell clonal expansion.

Profiling relied on immunoSEQ multiplex PCR, and the TCRdb table lists in-frame clones only, not all of them. The table shows about 96,000 clones, with roughly 91% occurring only once. CDR1 and CDR2 (germline): MNHNY, SVGAGI (reference sequence). The length of the CDR3 is 14 residues. Between the trimmed V and J ends, which lost 6 bases and 7 bases, there was a span of 13 bases. Regarding this clone: Its specificity is unknown.

The chain carries TRBV6-6 and TRBJ1-6; D possibly corresponds to TRBD1 (5 bases). The receptor comes from an adult with an advanced solid tumor such as melanoma, head and neck, liver or kidney cancer. Specimen: CD4+ or CD8+ T cells sorted from blood, collected in a trial of the OX40 agonist ivuxolimab. DNA for the CDR3: TGTGCCAGCAGGCCTGACGGGGGAAATTCACCCCTCCACTTT. Protein sequence: CASRPDGGNSPLHF.